The sequence of this TCR beta chain was determined in a study of radiation and T cells in renal cell carcinoma. About the study: Nephrectomy followed 15 Gy stereotactic body radiation by 4 weeks. Whole-study findings and limits: From baseline, blood top tumor clonotypes peaked at 2 weeks post-radiation. No pretreatment tumor biopsies were available for baseline clonotypes.

The repertoire was sequenced with immunoSEQ multiplex PCR; TCRdb's copy has only in-frame clones and lacks some. The sample contains 150,000 to 160,000 clones, 80% to 90% of which appear only once. Regarding this clone: Its antigen is as yet unknown.

Described time point: blood 2 weeks post-SBRT. Treatment given: 15 Gy SBRT to primary tumor, nephrectomy 4 weeks later. Trimming pared 4 bases from V and 6 bases from J, leaving 18 bases between. The CDR3 consists of 15 residues. Per the germline V gene, CDR1 is SGHRS and CDR2 is YFSETQ. This sequence was found in a woman in her fifties or sixties with renal cell carcinoma. The chain is built from TRBV5-1 and TRBJ2-3; D not certain. This specimen was blood, taken from a patient whose treatment included radiotherapy and nephrectomy. The DNA for the CDR3 is TGCGCCAGCAGCCTGGTCACCCCCCAAAGGGATACGCAGTATTTT. This encodes CASSLVTPQRDTQYF.